This TCR beta chain originates from a study of human T cells and chemical hapten exposure. Background on the study: While the approximately 24-week study was under way, patients received diphenylcyclopropenone on the scalp every week. Broader study findings: Donor immune responses may differ from healthy people's, since all donors had alopecia.

On this clonotype: Its antigen is not known.

Time point: patch test 2, 6 weeks after DPC sensitization. The treatment here: therapeutic diphenylcyclopropenone sensitization with weekly scalp DPC. Trimming shortened V by 1 base and J by 6 bases, and 10 bases separated the two germline ends. CDR3 length equals 13 residues. Germline loops: CDR1 SEHNR, CDR2 FQNEAQ (reference sequence). The library labeled individual cDNA molecules by adding unique molecular identifiers to them. TCRdb re-called the RACE reads through MiXCR, storing one row per CDR3 protein. The data show more than 110,000 distinct CDR3 sequences, about 10% seen once. The sequence came from a woman between 45 and 60 years old with alopecia areata. Some clones in this sample may be carry-over from other donors' samples. The chain has TRBV7-9 and TRBJ2-7; D gene uncertain. The source was whole blood, collected in connection with sensitization to the hapten diphenylcyclopropenone (DPC). CDR3: CASSLVLNSEQYF. CDR3 in DNA: TGTGCCAGCAGCTTAGTCCTTAACTCCGAGCAGTACTTC.